Included here is one TCR beta chain sequence, with context. Its antigen remains unknown. This entry comes from a study of OX40 agonist ivuxolimab in advanced cancers. Study as a whole: Ivuxolimab, which is an agonistic anti-OX40 (CD134) antibody, was administered to the patients. The dose of intravenous ivuxolimab that patients received every 2 weeks ranged from 0.01 to 10 mg/kg. The study reported partial responses in three patients: one hepatocellular carcinoma, two cutaneous melanoma. General study findings and limits: Low clonal expansion, among the lowest seen, marked partial responders at 0.1-3.0 mg/kg.

Trimming shortened V by 5 bases and J by 2 bases, and 13 bases separated the two germline ends. This CDR3 has 16 amino acids. Germline values: CDR1 SEHNR, CDR2 FQNEAQ (reference sequence). TCRdb's copy holds only in-frame clones and misses some; the assay was immunoSEQ multiplex PCR. Of roughly 100,000 clones in the sample, about 87% were seen once. The sequenced sample was CD4+ or CD8+ T cells sorted from blood, obtained in a trial of the OX40 agonist ivuxolimab. This clonotype originated in an adult with an advanced solid tumor such as melanoma, head and neck, liver or kidney cancer. This chain links TRBV7-9 with TRBJ2-6, with D unresolved. CDR3 sequence: CASSPRIGPGANVLTF. CDR3 DNA: TGTGCCAGCAGCCCGCGGATAGGCCCTGGGGCCAACGTCCTGACTTTC.